These 8 T cell receptor beta chains share one sample of origin, sequenced in a study of prognosis after radiotherapy for stage I lung cancer (dated by TCRdb to the early 2020s). Sequencing used an Illumina HiSeq 3000. Two rounds of multiplex PCR on genomic DNA were used to amplify the TCR beta CDR3 region. In the first PCR round, primers specific to each TRBV and TRBJ gene were used, and the primer sequences were filed in Chinese patent CN105087789A. The public sequencing data were trimmed at Q25 with fastp and processed into clonotypes with MiXCR by TCRdb, which kept only in-frame beta chains. All rows with the same CDR3 protein become a single entry with the most common DNA and genes. This sample gives about 35,000 distinct CDR3 sequences in total; about 31% of them show up just once. The ten largest clones take up about 25% of the sample. Sequenced here: PBMCs, sampled before or after stereotactic body radiation therapy (not recorded which). Receptors were obtained from a donor aged 50 or older with non-small cell lung cancer.

Many counts were recorded for this clonotype. The rearrangement uses TRBV9 and TRBJ1-1; D gene unclear. Germline V CDR1 and CDR2: SGDLS, YYNGEE. The CDR3 totals 13 residues. Between the trimmed V and J ends, which lost 0 bases and 5 bases, there was a span of 8 bases. CDR3 DNA: TGTGCCAGCAGCGTAGGGGTGGGGACTGAAGCTTTCTTT. Its protein is CASSVGVGTEAFF.

The chain combines TRBV5-1 with TRBJ2-2, with 10 bases aligning to TRBD1. Germline V gene sequence: CDR1 SGHRS, CDR2 YFSETQ. V was clipped by 3 bases and J by 2 bases; unmatched bases: 7. The CDR3 consists of 17 residues. The CDR3 nucleotides read TGCGCCAGCAGCTCTCCGAGGACAGGGGGTAACACCGGGGAGCTGTTTTTT. Translating it yields CASSSPRTGGNTGELFF.

This clonotype was counted a single time. The genes are TRBV28 and TRBJ1-5, with D hard to call. The CDR3 is 13 amino acids. Germline V gene data show CDR1 as MDHEN and CDR2 as SYDVKM. V lost 8 bases, J lost 3 bases, and 11 bases lay in between. This CDR3 reads CASDETANQPQHF. The CDR3 DNA reads as TGTGCCAGCGACGAAACGGCCAATCAGCCCCAGCATTTT.

This clonotype appeared many times. The chain joins TRBV7-8 to TRBJ1-3; D ambiguous. Trimming shortened V by 0 bases and J by 4 bases, and 4 bases separated the two germline ends. Germline V CDR1 and CDR2: SGHVS, FQNEAQ. The CDR3 has 13 residues. This CDR3 reads CASSLARGNTIYF. The CDR3 DNA reads as TGTGCCAGCAGCTTAGCGCGAGGAAACACCATATATTTT.

This clonotype turned up a few times. The genes are TRBV10-3 and TRBJ2-4; no clear D gene. The germline V gene encodes CDR1 ENHRY and CDR2 SYGVKD. This CDR3 comprises 13 residues. V was clipped by 4 bases and J by 4 bases, with 8 bases between them. The CDR3 is CAISVDVKNIQYF. CDR3 bases: TGTGCCATCAGTGTAGACGTTAAAAACATTCAGTACTTC.

This clonotype was observed at least ten times. The chain couples TRBV11-2 to TRBJ1-3, with unresolved D. The CDR3 is 14 amino acids. V lost 4 bases and J 1 base, leaving 8 bases between the germline ends. CDR1 and CDR2 (germline): SGHAT, FQNNGV. The CDR3 protein is CASSSGLSGNTIYF. CDR3 nucleotide sequence: TGTGCCAGCAGCTCTGGACTTTCTGGAAACACCATATATTTT.

With regard to this clonotype: This could be a read error, since a much larger clone is one nucleotide away. The rearrangement joins TRBV5-1 to TRBJ2-3; D gene ambiguous. The germline V and J ends were trimmed by 2 bases and 3 bases, with 7 bases remaining between them. CDR1 and CDR2 from the germline V gene are SGHRS and YFSETQ. The CDR3 is made up of 13 amino acids. The CDR3 here is CASSFGETDTQYF. The CDR3 DNA reads as TGCGCCAGCAGCTTTGGGGAAACAGATACGCAGTATTTT. The variable domain in full, with the rest retrieved from reference TRBV5-1 and TRBJ2-3, is KAGVTQTPRYLIKTRGQQVTLSCSPISGHRSVSWYQQTPGQGLQFLFEYFSETQRNKGNFPGRFSGRQFSNSRSEMNVSTLELGDSALYLCASSFGETDTQYFGPGTRLTVL.

In this sample, this clonotype turned up many times. The V gene is TRBV7-8, the J gene TRBJ2-2, with TRBD1 matching over 10 bases. The CDR3 contains 13 residues. Germline V lookup: CDR1 SGHVS, CDR2 FQNEAQ. J gave up 6 bases and V 9 bases, and 4 bases lay outside the gene matches. The CDR3 here is CASKGTGAGELFF. The CDR3, as DNA: TGTGCCAGTAAGGGGACAGGGGCCGGGGAGCTGTTTTTT.